This T cell receptor (beta chain) was identified in a study of memory CD4+ T cells and cytomegalovirus serostatus. Per germline, CDR1 SGHVS and CDR2 FNYEAQ. Trimming removed 5 bases at V and 7 bases at J, with 15 bases between. This CDR3 has 14 residues. Per the authors' pipeline: Out-of-frame sequences were removed, leaving 2 million or so distinct TCRbeta sequences. Assay used: immunoSEQ multiplex PCR; TCRdb lists only in-frame clones, some missing. D and trimming come from the DNA, and the V and J calls and clone size come from that table. The data contain 54,000 or so clones, about three quarters of them singletons. Single viable CD3+CD4+CD8-CD45RO+ cells were sorted as the memory CD4+ T cells. Serostatus was set by detecting CMV pp150, pp28, p38, p52 IgG. Total CD4+ T cells were enriched by CD4 positive selection. Only a few counts were recorded for this clone.

The sequence was collected from an adult in good health and CMV-seronegative. This chain joins TRBV7-6 and TRBJ1-5, with D perhaps matching TRBD1 (6 bases). Material: memory CD4+ T cells from blood. The chain's CDR3 is CASSRRGAGQPQHF. For the CDR3, the DNA is TGTGCCAGCAGCCGGAGGGGGGCAGGACAGCCCCAGCATTTT.